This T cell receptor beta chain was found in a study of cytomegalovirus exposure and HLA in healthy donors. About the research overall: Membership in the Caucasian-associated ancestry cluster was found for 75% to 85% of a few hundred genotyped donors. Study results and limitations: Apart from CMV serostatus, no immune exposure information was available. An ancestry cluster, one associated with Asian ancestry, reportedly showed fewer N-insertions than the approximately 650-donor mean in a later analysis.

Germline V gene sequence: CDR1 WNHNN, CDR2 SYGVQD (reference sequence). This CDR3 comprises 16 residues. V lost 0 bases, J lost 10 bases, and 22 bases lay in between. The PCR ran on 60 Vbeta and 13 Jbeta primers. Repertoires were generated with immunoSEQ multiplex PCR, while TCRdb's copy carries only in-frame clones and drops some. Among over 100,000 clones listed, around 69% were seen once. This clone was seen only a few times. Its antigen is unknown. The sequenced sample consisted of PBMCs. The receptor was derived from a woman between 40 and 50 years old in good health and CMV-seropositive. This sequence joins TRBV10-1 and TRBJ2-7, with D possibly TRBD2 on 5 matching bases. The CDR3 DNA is TGCGCCAGCAGTGAGTCGAAGACTAACCCCCCTGGTAGACAGTACTTC. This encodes CASSESKTNPPGRQYF.